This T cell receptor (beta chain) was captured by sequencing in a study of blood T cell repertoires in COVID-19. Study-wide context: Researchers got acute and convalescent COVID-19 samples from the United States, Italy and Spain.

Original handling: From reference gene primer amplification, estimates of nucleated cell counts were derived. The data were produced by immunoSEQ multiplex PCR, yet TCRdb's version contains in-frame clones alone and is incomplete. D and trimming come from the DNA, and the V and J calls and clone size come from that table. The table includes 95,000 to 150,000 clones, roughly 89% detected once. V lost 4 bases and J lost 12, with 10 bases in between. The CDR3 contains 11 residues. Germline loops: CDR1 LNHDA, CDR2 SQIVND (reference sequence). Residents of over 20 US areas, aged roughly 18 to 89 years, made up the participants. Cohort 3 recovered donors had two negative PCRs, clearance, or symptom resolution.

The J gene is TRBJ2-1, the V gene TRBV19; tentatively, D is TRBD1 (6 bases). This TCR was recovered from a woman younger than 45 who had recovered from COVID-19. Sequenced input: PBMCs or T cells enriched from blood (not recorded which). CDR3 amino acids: CASSNRVRQFF. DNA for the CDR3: TGTGCCAGTAGTAACAGGGTCAGGCAGTTCTTC.